What follows are 3 T cell receptor beta chains derived from one specimen sequenced in a study of T cells in Graves' hyperthyroidism and ophthalmopathy. TCR beta CDR3 region amplification was performed from RNA transcripts. The HTBI set primed first-round TCR CDR3 RT-PCR. MiXCR, run by TCRdb on the multiplex PCR reads, gives a single entry per CDR3 protein. The top ten clones hold less than 6% of a sample with almost 600,000 distinct CDR3 sequences, approximately 15% of them seen once. The sequencing sample was made of blood. These receptors were collected from a woman in her 30s with Graves' hyperthyroidism that later progressed to Graves' ophthalmopathy.

This clonotype was seen ten or more times. The chain combines TRBV27 with TRBJ2-1; D is uncertain. This CDR3 spans 15 amino acids. CDR1 is MNHEY, CDR2 SMNVEV, per germline (reference sequence). Trimming pared 3 bases from V and 8 bases from J, leaving 17 bases between. Written as DNA, the CDR3 is TGTGCCAGCAGTTTGTCGACTGGAGTGTTCGATGAGCAGTTCTTC. It specifies CASSLSTGVFDEQFF.

V gene TRBV4-3 combines with J gene TRBJ2-7; TRBD2 matches at 15 bases. There are 17 residues in the CDR3. Germline values: CDR1 LGHNA, CDR2 YSLEER. With 4 bases clipped from V and 5 bases from J, the junction kept 9 bases outside the gene matches. DNA of the CDR3: TGCGCCAGCAGCCCAGGGAGGACTAGCGGGAGGGCGGACGAGCAGTACTTC. The encoded protein is CASSPGRTSGRADEQYF.

In this sample, this clonotype turned up many times. The chain recombines TRBV7-9 with TRBJ2-5, with D perhaps given as TRBD1 or TRBD2 (6 bases each). Germline V lookup: CDR1 SEHNR, CDR2 FQNEAQ (reference sequence). Between the trimmed V and J ends, which lost 3 bases and 1 base, there was a span of 21 bases. This CDR3 region has 18 residues. In DNA form, the CDR3 reads TGTGCCAGCAGCTTGGACCCCGTGGGGGGCTTGATCCAAGAGACCCAGTACTTC. Translation: CASSLDPVGGLIQETQYF.